This T cell receptor (beta chain) appears in the sequencing data of a study of blood T cell repertoires in COVID-19. As for the study in general: The study drew acute and convalescent COVID-19 samples from the United States, Italy and Spain. T cells, B-cell-depleted T cells, or PBMCs provided the cDNA or gDNA that served as material.

Per the original data handling: Cell counts per sample came from amplifying reference gene primers. Assay used: immunoSEQ multiplex PCR; TCRdb lists only in-frame clones, some missing. That table is the source of V, J and clone size, and D and trimming were worked out from the DNA. The sample consists of hundreds of thousands of clones, 70% to 90% of them appearing once. J gave up 4 bases and V 4 bases, and 3 bases lay outside the gene matches. The CDR3 sequence is 13 residues long. Germline V lookup: CDR1 LNHNV, CDR2 YYDKDF (reference sequence). This chain links TRBV15 with TRBJ2-5, with TRBD1 matching over 7 bases. This clonotype was obtained from an elderly man with acute or convalescent COVID-19. Sequencing input: peripheral blood. The DNA of the CDR3 is TGTGCCACCAGCACTGACAGGGCAGAGACCCAGTACTTC. Protein: CATSTDRAETQYF.